This TCR beta chain was profiled in a study of tumor-infiltrating lymphocytes in primary liver carcinoma. Germline DNA was also extracted, with blood RNA taken from unsorted whole blood. A word on this clonotype: This may come from a read error, since a much larger clone is one base off.

The germline CDR1 and CDR2 sequences are SQVTM and ANQGSEA. Trimming took 5 bases from V and 4 from J, leaving 9 bases between them. The CDR3 consists of 12 residues. The template, approximately 500 ng total RNA, yielded TCR beta cDNA made with a constant-region primer. ARM-PCR, slightly modified, supplied the TCR beta libraries through three nested multiplex PCR rounds. TRBV1-TRBV30 forward primers and a C-beta reverse primer were used in the first two PCR rounds, which each ran for about 11 cycles. TCRdb reprocessed the multiplex PCR reads via MiXCR and lists one record per CDR3 protein. Of some 190,000 distinct CDR3 sequences listed, roughly 60% are singletons.

Sequencing input: peripheral blood. The genes are TRBV29-1 and TRBJ2-1; D ambiguous. The sequence derives from a man in his forties with primary liver carcinoma and hepatitis B virus infection. The CDR3 region has the DNA TGCAGCGTTAGGGTTGTTTACAATGAGCAGTTCTTC. Its translation is CSVRVVYNEQFF.